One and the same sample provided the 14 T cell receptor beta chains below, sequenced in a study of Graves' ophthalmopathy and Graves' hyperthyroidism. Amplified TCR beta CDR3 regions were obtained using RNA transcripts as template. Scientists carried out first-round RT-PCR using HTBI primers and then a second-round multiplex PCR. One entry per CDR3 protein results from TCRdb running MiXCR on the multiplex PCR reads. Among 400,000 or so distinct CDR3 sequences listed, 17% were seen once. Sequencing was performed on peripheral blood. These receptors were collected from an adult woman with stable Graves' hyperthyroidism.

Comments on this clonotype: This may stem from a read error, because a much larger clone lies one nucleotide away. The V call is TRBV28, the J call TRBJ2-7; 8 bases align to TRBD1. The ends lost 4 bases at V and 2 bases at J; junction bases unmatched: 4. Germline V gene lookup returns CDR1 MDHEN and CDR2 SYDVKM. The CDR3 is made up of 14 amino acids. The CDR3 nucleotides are TGTGCCAGCAGTTCCCAGACAGGGGCCTACGAGCAGTACTTC. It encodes CASSSQTGAYEQYF.

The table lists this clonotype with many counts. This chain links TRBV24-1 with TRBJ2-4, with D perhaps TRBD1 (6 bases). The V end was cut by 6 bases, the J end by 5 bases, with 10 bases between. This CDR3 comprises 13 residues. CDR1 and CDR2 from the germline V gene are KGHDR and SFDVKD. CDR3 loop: CATSKQGENIQYF. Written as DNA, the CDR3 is TGTGCCACCAGTAAACAGGGTGAAAACATTCAGTACTTC.

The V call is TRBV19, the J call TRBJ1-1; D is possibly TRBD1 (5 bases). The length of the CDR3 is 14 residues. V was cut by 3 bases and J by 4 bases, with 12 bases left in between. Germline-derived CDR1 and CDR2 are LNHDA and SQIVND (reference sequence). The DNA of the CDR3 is TGTGCCAGTAGTATGATGTATAGGGGCACTGAAGCTTTCTTT. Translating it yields CASSMMYRGTEAFF.

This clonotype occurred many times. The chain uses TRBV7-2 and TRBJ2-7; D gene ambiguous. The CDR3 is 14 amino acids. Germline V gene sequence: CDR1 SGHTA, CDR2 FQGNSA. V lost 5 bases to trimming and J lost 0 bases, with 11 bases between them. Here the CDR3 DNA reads TGTGCCAGCAGCCCGACGGTGGACTCCTACGAGCAGTACTTC. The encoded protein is CASSPTVDSYEQYF.

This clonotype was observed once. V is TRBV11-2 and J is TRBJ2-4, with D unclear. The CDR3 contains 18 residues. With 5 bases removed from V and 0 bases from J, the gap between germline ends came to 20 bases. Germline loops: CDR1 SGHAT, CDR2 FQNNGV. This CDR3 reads CASSPWVMSNLAKNIQYF. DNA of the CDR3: TGTGCCAGCAGCCCCTGGGTGATGAGCAACTTAGCCAAAAACATTCAGTACTTC.

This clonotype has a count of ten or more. CDR3 coding DNA: TGTGCCAGCGGTGTAACTAGCGGGACCGGGGAGCTGTTTTTT. Translating gives CASGVTSGTGELFF. The V call is TRBV27, the J call TRBJ2-2, with TRBD2 identical over 9 bases. Germline-derived CDR1 and CDR2 are MNHEY and SMNVEV (reference sequence). With V trimmed by 8 bases and J by 5 bases, 6 bases remained unmatched. The CDR3 has 14 amino acids.

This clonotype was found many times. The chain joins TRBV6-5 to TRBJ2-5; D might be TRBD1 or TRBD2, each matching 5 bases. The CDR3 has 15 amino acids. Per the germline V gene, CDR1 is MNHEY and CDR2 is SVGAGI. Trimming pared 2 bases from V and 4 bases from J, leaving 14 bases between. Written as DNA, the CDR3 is TGTGCCAGCAGTTACCCTCGGGGCATTGGAGAGACCCAGTACTTC. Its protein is CASSYPRGIGETQYF.

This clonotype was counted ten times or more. The CDR3 sequence: CAWSRTWGAGQPQHF. DNA for the CDR3: TGTGCCTGGAGTCGTACTTGGGGGGCAGGGCAGCCCCAGCATTTT. This chain connects TRBV30 to TRBJ1-5; possible D gene TRBD1, 6 bases. V shed 2 bases and J shed 7 bases, with 18 bases lying between them. The CDR3 sequence is 15 residues long. CDR1 is GTSNPN and CDR2 is SVGIG in the germline V gene (reference sequence).

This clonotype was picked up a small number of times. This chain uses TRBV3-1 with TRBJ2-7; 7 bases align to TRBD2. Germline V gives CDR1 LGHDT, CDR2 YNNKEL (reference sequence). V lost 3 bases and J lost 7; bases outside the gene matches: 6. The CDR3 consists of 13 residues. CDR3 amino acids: CASSQSLAREQYF. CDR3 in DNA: TGTGCCAGCAGCCAGTCACTAGCGCGGGAGCAGTACTTC.

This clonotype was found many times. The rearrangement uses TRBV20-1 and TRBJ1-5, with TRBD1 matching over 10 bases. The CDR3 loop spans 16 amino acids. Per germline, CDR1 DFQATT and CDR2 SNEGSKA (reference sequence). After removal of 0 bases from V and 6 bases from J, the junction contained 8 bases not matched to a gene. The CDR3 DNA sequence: TGCAGTGCTAGAGATGACAGGGGGCTTGGGAGTCAGCCCCAGCATTTT. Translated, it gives CSARDDRGLGSQPQHF.

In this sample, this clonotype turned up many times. The CDR3 DNA reads TGTGCCAGCAGCTTAGATTCCGGGGCAGAAGAGACCCAGTACTTC. Amino acid sequence: CASSLDSGAEETQYF. V gene TRBV7-2 combines with J gene TRBJ2-5, with D possibly being TRBD1 or TRBD2 (5 bases each). Trimming pared 1 base from V and 3 bases from J, leaving 12 bases between. The CDR3 is 15 amino acids. Germline CDR1 reads SGHTA; CDR2 reads FQGNSA. Full variable domain (rest looked up from reference TRBV7-2 and TRBJ2-5): GAGVSQSPSNKVTEKGKDVELRCDPISGHTALYWYRQSLGQGLEFLIYFQGNSAPDKSGLPSDRFSAERTGGSVSTLTIQRTQQEDSAVYLCASSLDSGAEETQYFGPGTRLLVL.

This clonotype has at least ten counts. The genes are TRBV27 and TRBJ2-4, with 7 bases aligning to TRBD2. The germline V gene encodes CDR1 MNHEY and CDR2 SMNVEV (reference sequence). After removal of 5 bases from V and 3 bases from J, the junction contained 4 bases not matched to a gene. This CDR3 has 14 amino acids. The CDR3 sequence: CASSPRGVKNIQYF. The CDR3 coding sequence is TGTGCCAGCAGTCCACGGGGGGTCAAAAACATTCAGTACTTC.

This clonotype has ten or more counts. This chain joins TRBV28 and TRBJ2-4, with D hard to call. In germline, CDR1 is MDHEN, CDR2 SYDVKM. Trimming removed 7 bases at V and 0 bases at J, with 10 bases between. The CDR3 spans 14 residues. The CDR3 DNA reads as TGTGCCAGCAATCCTCGGCTAGCCAAAAACATTCAGTACTTC. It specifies CASNPRLAKNIQYF.

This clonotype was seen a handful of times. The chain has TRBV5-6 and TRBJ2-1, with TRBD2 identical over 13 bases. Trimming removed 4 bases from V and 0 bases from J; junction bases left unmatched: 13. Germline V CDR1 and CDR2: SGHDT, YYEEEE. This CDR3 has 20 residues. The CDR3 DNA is TGTGCCAGCAGCCTGTTCTGGACTAGCGGGAGTCCCGCCTCCTACAATGAGCAGTTCTTC. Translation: CASSLFWTSGSPASYNEQFF.